A single sample is the source of the 13 T cell receptor beta chains below, sequenced in a study of cytomegalovirus exposure and HLA in healthy donors. In the PCR, 60 Vbeta and 13 Jbeta primers were used. TCRdb's table, derived via immunoSEQ multiplex PCR, lists solely in-frame clones and lacks some. The sample carries about 78,000 clones, roughly 72% recorded once. Material for sequencing was PBMCs. The receptors come from a woman aged 40 to 50 in good health and CMV-seropositive.

The chain combines TRBV14 with TRBJ2-3; D not resolved. Germline V gene sequence: CDR1 SGHDN, CDR2 FVKESK. V gave up 0 bases and J gave up 0 bases, with 7 bases separating them. The length of the CDR3 is 15 residues. The CDR3 sequence is CASSQDGVSTDTQYF. DNA of the CDR3: TGTGCCAGCAGCCAAGATGGAGTGAGCACAGATACGCAGTATTTT.

The chain carries TRBV19 and TRBJ1-1; D uncertain. Germline assignment: CDR1 LNHDA and CDR2 SQIVND (reference sequence). With 1 base removed from V and 2 bases from J, the gap between germline ends came to 11 bases. This CDR3 has 15 amino acids. The CDR3 coding sequence is TGTGCCAGTAGTATAGGGGCGGGAATAAACACTGAAGCTTTCTTT. Translated: CASSIGAGINTEAFF.

The CDR3 bases are TGCGCCAGCAGCTTAGCGGGGGCAAACCCGGAGACCCAGTACTTC. Translating gives CASSLAGANPETQYF. The chain employs TRBV5-1 and TRBJ2-5; the match to TRBD2 covers 8 bases. Germline CDR1 SGHRS, CDR2 YFSETQ. CDR3 length: 15 amino acids. The junction had 8 bases not matched to a gene; V was cut back by 2 bases and J by 5 bases.

This clone was counted a few times. The V call is TRBV25-1, the J call TRBJ1-1, with 8 bases matching TRBD1. Per the germline V gene, CDR1 is MGHDK and CDR2 is SYGVNS. The trim removed 3 bases at V and 3 bases at J, leaving 9 bases unmatched. This CDR3 spans 16 amino acids. The CDR3 DNA is TGTGCCAGCAGTGAGGCAGGGGGCGAAATCGACACTGAAGCTTTCTTT. It encodes CASSEAGGEIDTEAFF.

V is TRBV29-1 and J is TRBJ2-1; the match to TRBD2 covers 8 bases. The germline V gene has CDR1 SQVTM and CDR2 ANQGSEA. The CDR3 spans 14 residues. The ends lost 7 bases at V and 7 bases at J; junction bases unmatched: 12. This chain's CDR3 is CSAAGGLLKNEQFF. Written as DNA, the CDR3 is TGCAGCGCGGCGGGGGGCCTTTTGAAAAATGAGCAGTTCTTC.

J is TRBJ2-5 and V is TRBV27; a weak D match, TRBD1 (5 bases). CDR3 size: 14 residues. Trimming removed 3 bases at V and 4 bases at J, with 12 bases between. In germline, CDR1 is MNHEY, CDR2 SMNVEV (reference sequence). DNA for the CDR3: TGTGCCAGCAGTTTGTTCGGCAGGGCAGAGACCCAGTACTTC. Translating gives CASSLFGRAETQYF.

The V call is TRBV27, the J call TRBJ2-7, with 10 bases lining up with TRBD2. In germline, CDR1 is MNHEY, CDR2 SMNVEV (reference sequence). With 5 bases clipped from V and 0 bases from J, the junction kept 7 bases outside the gene matches. This CDR3 has 16 residues. The CDR3 here is CASSVLAGLSSYEQYF. The CDR3 bases are TGTGCCAGCAGTGTACTAGCGGGATTAAGCTCCTACGAGCAGTACTTC.

The chain is built from TRBV6-1 and TRBJ2-2; TRBD1 is a possible D gene (5 bases). V was clipped by 2 bases and J by 2 bases, with 6 bases between them. From germline, CDR1 is MNHNS and CDR2 SASEGT. The CDR3 is 14 amino acids. The CDR3 DNA reads as TGTGCCAGCAGTGAACAGGGTAACACCGGGGAGCTGTTTTTT. It codes for CASSEQGNTGELFF.

This clone turned up a few times. CDR3 nucleotide sequence: TGTGCCAGCAGTTTAGGTGCTAGCGGGAGTGAGCAGTTCTTC. It translates to CASSLGASGSEQFF. The chain is built from TRBV27 and TRBJ2-1, with TRBD2 identical over 10 bases. Germline values: CDR1 MNHEY, CDR2 SMNVEV (reference sequence). After removal of 2 bases from V and 9 bases from J, the junction contained 4 bases not matched to a gene. This CDR3 region has 14 residues.

The chain has TRBV6-6 and TRBJ2-1; 10 nucleotides agree with TRBD2. CDR1 and CDR2 (germline): MNHNY, SVGAGI (reference sequence). V was pared by 6 bases and J by 7 bases, with 12 bases of the junction left unmatched. This CDR3 is 16 amino acids long. The DNA for the CDR3 is TGTGCCAGCAGCCACCTAAGCGGGGGGGCCGGAAATGAGCAGTTCTTC. This translates into CASSHLSGGAGNEQFF.

This clone is categorized as medium-sized. This chain links TRBV19 with TRBJ2-3; TRBD1 is a possible D gene (6 bases). CDR3 size: 14 residues. The V end was cut by 3 bases, the J end by 0 bases, with 7 bases between. In germline, CDR1 is LNHDA, CDR2 SQIVND (reference sequence). CDR3 DNA: TGTGCCAGTAGTATCAGGGGTAGCACAGATACGCAGTATTTT. It specifies CASSIRGSTDTQYF.

This chain links TRBV30 with TRBJ2-7; 11 bases align to TRBD1. This CDR3 comprises 14 residues. The V gene end was trimmed by 1 base and the J gene end by 5 bases; junction bases not matched to a gene: 4. Germline CDR1 is GTSNPN and CDR2 is SVGIG (reference sequence). CDR3 sequence: CAWSAGQGAHEQYF. The CDR3, as DNA: TGTGCCTGGAGTGCAGGACAGGGGGCTCACGAGCAGTACTTC.

The chain links TRBV6-5 to TRBJ2-7, with no clear D. The CDR3 contains 14 residues. The germline V gene has CDR1 MNHEY and CDR2 SVGAGI. V shed 0 bases and J shed 7 bases, with 13 bases lying between them. The DNA for the CDR3 is TGTGCCAGCAGTTACTCCGCTAATTCCTGGGAGCAGTACTTC. This encodes CASSYSANSWEQYF.